A selection of T cell receptor beta chains follows, all from one sample in a study of cytomegalovirus exposure and HLA in healthy donors. Produced via immunoSEQ multiplex PCR; TCRdb's table is partial and in-frame only. The data show fewer than 150,000 clones, with roughly 80% seen just once and around 4.9% held by the top ten. Source material: PBMCs. The receptors originated from a male donor in good health and CMV-seronegative. Both conserved end residues are part of each CDR3. The D gene is left open where the match is weak. Only part of the rows carry a size: once, few, many, or a class if the clone is expanded.

- TRBJ2-5 TRBD2 TRBV7-2 TGTGCCAGCAGCTTAAGAAGGGAGCGGGGGCCCACCCAGTACTTC CASSLRRERGPTQYF
- TRBJ1-1 - TRBV10-3 TGTGCCATCAGTGCGGTCATGAACACTGAAGCTTTCTTT CAISAVMNTEAFF
once TRBJ2-3 TRBD2 TRBV11-2 TGTGCCAGCAGCTTAGTAGCGGGCCTAACAGATACGCAGTATTTT CASSLVAGLTDTQYF
- TRBJ2-6 - TRBV7-2 TGTGCCAGCAGCTTAGTCGGCTCTGGGGCCAACGTCCTGACTTTC CASSLVGSGANVLTF
few TRBJ2-7 - TRBV5-1 TGCGCCAGCAGCGTGCAGGGGTGGTACGAGCAGTACTTC CASSVQGWYEQYF
- TRBJ2-1 - TRBV28 TGTGCCAGCATTACAGGGCGGAATGAGCAGTTCTTC CASITGRNEQFF
few TRBJ2-5 - TRBV5-1 TGCGCCAGCAGCTTGCCCAGCCCGGGGGAGACCCAGTACTTC CASSLPSPGETQYF
- TRBJ2-2 - TRBV6-6 TGTGCCAGCAGTGTTGTTAGAGACGGGGAGCTGTTTTTT CASSVVRDGELFF
- TRBJ1-5 TRBD1 TRBV5-1 TGCGCCAGCAGCTCCCCCTGGACAGGGACATATAGCAATCAGCCCCAGCATTTT CASSSPWTGTYSNQPQHF
- TRBJ2-1 - TRBV7-2 TGTGCCAGCAGCCCCCCGAGCCGGTTTGAGCAGTTCTTC CASSPPSRFEQFF
- TRBJ1-1 - TRBV30 TGTGCCTGGAGTGTGTGGGCCACTGAAGCTTTCTTT CAWSVWATEAFF
- TRBJ1-1 - TRBV11-1 TGTGCCAGCAGTCGGGACATGATGAACACTGAAGCTTTCTTT CASSRDMMNTEAFF
- TRBJ1-3 - TRBV6-1 TGTGCCAGCAGTGAAGGCTACACAGCCTTCTCTGGAAACACCATATATTTT CASSEGYTAFSGNTIYF
- TRBJ2-7 - TRBV27 TGTGCCAGCAGTTTAGAGGCCGGGACAACCCGCTACGAGCAGTACTTC CASSLEAGTTRYEQYF
- TRBJ2-7 - TRBV4-3 TGCGCCAGCAGCCAAGATCGGGGGGCTTCCTACGAGCAGTACTTC CASSQDRGASYEQYF
- TRBJ1-1 - TRBV13 TGTGCCAGCAGCTTAGTTACAGGGAACACTGAAGCTTTCTTT CASSLVTGNTEAFF
- TRBJ1-1 - TRBV15 TGTGCCACCAGCCGGAGGGGGAGGGACACTGAAGCTTTCTTT CATSRRGRDTEAFF
few TRBJ2-7 TRBD1 TRBV4-3 TGCGCCAGCAGCCGGGACAGGAGCTACGAGCAGTACTTC CASSRDRSYEQYF
few TRBJ2-7 TRBD1 TRBV5-1 TGCGCCAGCAGCTTGGAAGGGACAGGAGGATACGAGCAGTACTTC CASSLEGTGGYEQYF
- TRBJ1-5 - TRBV6-1 TGTGCCAGCAGTGAAGCTGCCCGGCAGCCCCAGCATTTT CASSEAARQPQHF
- TRBJ2-2 - TRBV29-1 TGCAGCGTTACAGGGCAAACCGGGGAGCTGTTTTTT CSVTGQTGELFF
- TRBJ2-3 - TRBV11-1 TGTGCCAGCAGCCCCCCCGCGGGCACAGATACGCAGTATTTT CASSPPAGTDTQYF
- TRBJ1-1 TRBD1 TRBV5-1 TGCGCCAGCAGCTTGACAGGGGGCCGAGTTTGGGACACTGAAGCTTTCTTT CASSLTGGRVWDTEAFF
- TRBJ2-5 TRBD2 TRBV2 TGTGCCAGCAGTGCACTAGCGGGGGGGCGAGGCGAGACCCAGTACTTC CASSALAGGRGETQYF
once TRBJ2-2 - TRBV4-1 TGCGCCAGCAGCCAAGATCTGGCCTCGAGGGTCACCGGGGAGCTGTTTTTT CASSQDLASRVTGELFF
once TRBJ2-3 - TRBV10-3 TGTGCCATCAGTGAGCAGGAGGGTAGGTACACAGATACGCAGTATTTT CAISEQEGRYTDTQYF
- TRBJ2-5 - TRBV11-2 TGTGCCAGCAGCGGAGGGGCCGCGGGGGCCTACCCCGGGACCCAGTACTTC CASSGGAAGAYPGTQYF
- TRBJ2-5 - TRBV5-8 TGTGCCAGTAGAAGACAGGTATCAGAGACCCAGTACTTC CASRRQVSETQYF
- TRBJ1-3 TRBD1 TRBV4-3 TGCGCCAGCAGCCAGGCGACAGGGGGAGCTGGAAACACCATATATTTT CASSQATGGAGNTIYF
once TRBJ1-2 - TRBV7-2 TGTGCCAGCAGCCCCGGGACATCATATGGCTACACCTTC CASSPGTSYGYTF
- TRBJ2-7 TRBD1 TRBV28 TGTGCCGGGGACAGGGTCTACGAGCAGTACTTC CAGDRVYEQYF
- TRBJ1-6 TRBD1 TRBV2 TGTGCCAGCAGCCAGGGGGGTGGGGGTTCACCCCTCCACTTT CASSQGGGGSPLHF
once TRBJ2-7 TRBD2 TRBV28 TGTGCCAGCAGTTTAAGCGGGGGGGCCAAGGAGCAGTACTTC CASSLSGGAKEQYF
- TRBJ2-7 TRBD1 TRBV9 TGTGCCAGCAGCGTCGACAGGGTCTCCTACGAGCAGTACTTC CASSVDRVSYEQYF
- TRBJ1-3 - TRBV4-1 TGCGCCAGCAGCCAAGGCAGGGCCTACTCTGGAAACACCATATATTTT CASSQGRAYSGNTIYF
once TRBJ2-3 TRBD2 TRBV9 TGTGCCAGCAGCCCCCGGAGCGGGGTCCCAGATACGCAGTATTTT CASSPRSGVPDTQYF
- TRBJ2-7 - TRBV30 TGTGCCTGGAGTGTGGCTTCCTACGAGCAGTACTTC CAWSVASYEQYF
- TRBJ2-7 TRBD2 TRBV27 TGTGCCAGCAGTTTAGGACGGGGGGGCACCTACGAGCAGTACTTC CASSLGRGGTYEQYF
once TRBJ2-7 - TRBV30 TGTGCCTGGAGTGTACGCCTTGGCCGTGTTAACGAGCAGTACTTC CAWSVRLGRVNEQYF
few TRBJ2-1 - TRBV15 TGTGCCACCTCCCTCCTAGGCCGGGTGGAAGAGCAGTTCTTC CATSLLGRVEEQFF
once TRBJ1-2 TRBD1 TRBV28 TGTGCCAGCAGTTCATGGGGACAGGGGGATGGCTACACCTTC CASSSWGQGDGYTF